These 22 T cell receptor beta chains share one sample of origin, sequenced in a study of CD8 T cells in Susac syndrome. When the RNA was reverse transcribed, random hexamers were used with an input of roughly 0.45 to 1 ug. TCRdb called the immunoSEQ multiplex PCR reads again in MiXCR, with one record for every CDR3 protein. The table has about 300,000 distinct CDR3 sequences, 85% seen once; the top ten hold approximately 0.2%. Sequenced input: CD8+ T cells from PBMCs. The receptor set was obtained from a human donor with multiple sclerosis.

The chain employs TRBV27 and TRBJ1-1; no clear D. Germline assignment: CDR1 MNHEY and CDR2 SMNVEV (reference sequence). V shed 3 bases and J shed 1 base, with 12 bases lying between them. The CDR3 spans 15 residues. The CDR3 nucleotides are TGTGCCAGCAGTTTCAGCGGGGTTGGGAACACTGAAGCTTTCTTT. Protein: CASSFSGVGNTEAFF.

This chain's CDR3 is CASSKAVSGELFF. The CDR3 nucleotides are TGTGCCAGCAGCAAAGCGGTCTCCGGGGAGCTGTTTTTT. The rearrangement links TRBV7-9 to TRBJ2-2; D possibly corresponds to TRBD2 (5 bases). V lost 5 bases and J lost 6, with 10 bases in between. From germline, CDR1 is SEHNR and CDR2 FQNEAQ (reference sequence). CDR3 length: 13 amino acids.

The chain links TRBV6-1 to TRBJ2-6, with D perhaps matching TRBD1 (6 bases). From germline, CDR1 is MNHNS and CDR2 SASEGT. This CDR3 is built from 15 residues. Trimming took 5 bases from V and 0 from J, leaving 8 bases between them. The CDR3 loop is CASSIQGSGANVLTF. The CDR3 nucleotides read TGTGCCAGCAGTATACAGGGCTCTGGGGCCAACGTCCTGACTTTC.

This clonotype occurred once. The rearrangement links TRBV27 to TRBJ1-5; D is unclear. Germline CDR1 MNHEY, CDR2 SMNVEV (reference sequence). CDR3 length: 13 residues. V lost 2 bases, J lost 7 bases, and 9 bases lay in between. CDR3 coding DNA: TGTGCCAGCAGTTTAGCAGCTGGGCAGCCCCAGCATTTT. It is translated as CASSLAAGQPQHF.

V gene TRBV6-1 combines with J gene TRBJ1-1; perhaps TRBD1 as D (5 bases). The CDR3 is made up of 14 amino acids. Germline V gene sequence: CDR1 MNHNS, CDR2 SASEGT. The germline V and J ends were trimmed by 11 bases and 0 bases, with 16 bases remaining between them. The chain's CDR3 is CALGGSLMNTEAFF. CDR3 DNA: TGTGCCTTGGGGGGATCACTTATGAACACTGAAGCTTTCTTT.

The chain uses TRBV12-3 or TRBV12-4 and TRBJ2-1; D is unclear. CDR3 length equals 15 residues. V lost 3 bases and J lost 0, with 9 bases in between. The CDR3 loop is CASSFAPSSYNEQFF. In nucleotides, the CDR3 is TGTGCCAGCAGTTTCGCGCCAAGCTCCTACAATGAGCAGTTCTTC.

On this clonotype: One end of the junction fails to match germline, which may point to a read error. The chain couples TRBV27 to TRBJ2-1; D is unresolved. Germline assignment: CDR1 MNHEY and CDR2 SMNVEV (reference sequence). This CDR3 comprises 16 residues. The CDR3 coding sequence is TGTGCCAGCAGTTTCCTTCAAGCGAGCTCCCACAATGAGCAGTTCTTC. It encodes CASSFLQASSHNEQFF.

The rearrangement uses TRBV9 and TRBJ2-1; tentative D call: TRBD1 (5 bases). CDR3 length: 14 residues. CDR1 is SGDLS, CDR2 YYNGEE, per germline. V was pared by 4 bases and J by 2 bases, with 10 bases between. CDR3 nucleotide sequence: TGTGCCAGCAGCCCTGACAGAACCTACAATGAGCAGTTCTTC. Amino acid sequence: CASSPDRTYNEQFF. The complete variable domain, with remaining parts taken from reference TRBV9 and TRBJ2-1, reads DSGVTQTPKHLITATGQRVTLRCSPRSGDLSVYWYQQSLDQGLQFLIQYYNGEERAKGNILERFSAQQFPDLHSELNLSSLELGDSALYFCASSPDRTYNEQFFGPGTRLTVL.

This clonotype showed up many times. The J gene is TRBJ2-1, the V gene TRBV19; possibly TRBD2 for D (5 bases). Looked up from germline, CDR1 is LNHDA and CDR2 is SQIVND (reference sequence). Trimming removed 9 bases from V and 0 bases from J, with 15 bases in between. The CDR3 is 15 amino acids. The CDR3 DNA reads TGTGCCAGCAGCTTATCGGGGAGCTCCTACAATGAGCAGTTCTTC. It specifies CASSLSGSSYNEQFF. Looking up the rest from reference TRBV19 and TRBJ2-1 gives the full variable domain: DGGITQSPKYLFRKEGQNVTLSCEQNLNHDAMYWYRQDPGQGLRLIYYSQIVNDFQKGDIAEGYSVSREKKESFPLTVTSAQKNPTAFYLCASSLSGSSYNEQFFGPGTRLTVL.

The rearrangement uses TRBV7-9 and TRBJ2-7; D may be TRBD1 (5 bases). Trimming cost V 2 bases and J 3 bases, with 14 bases left between them. The CDR3 is 15 residues long. CDR1 and CDR2 (germline): SEHNR, FQNEAQ (reference sequence). CDR3 nucleotide sequence: TGTGCCAGCAGCTTATATAGGGGAACAAGCTACGAGCAGTACTTC. It encodes CASSLYRGTSYEQYF.

The chain carries TRBV5-4 and TRBJ2-7; 11 bases are a match to TRBD2. The CDR3 runs 18 residues. V lost 7 bases to trimming and J lost 6 bases; unmatched junction nucleotides: 21. CDR1 and CDR2 (germline): SGHNT, YYREEE (reference sequence). CDR3 loop: CASGPDPGRTSGYGEQYF. The CDR3 DNA is TGTGCCAGCGGTCCGGACCCAGGAAGGACTAGCGGGTACGGCGAGCAGTACTTC.

The chain couples TRBV12-3 or TRBV12-4 to TRBJ1-3; 9 bases match TRBD1. Trimming took 2 bases from V and 0 from J; bases not matched to a gene: 8. The length of the CDR3 is 18 residues. CDR3 protein: CASSLYGTGTFSGNTIYF. In DNA, the CDR3 is TGTGCCAGCAGTTTATATGGGACAGGGACCTTCTCTGGAAACACCATATATTTT.

The table lists this clonotype with a count of one. The genes are TRBV6-5 and TRBJ2-1; D call uncertain. The CDR3 is made up of 14 amino acids. Between the trimmed V and J ends, which lost 5 bases and 5 bases, there was a span of 13 bases. Germline-derived CDR1 and CDR2 are MNHEY and SVGAGI. CDR3 nucleotides: TGTGCCAGCAGTCAGCTAGGCCCACACAATGAGCAGTTCTTC. Translation gives CASSQLGPHNEQFF.

This sequence joins TRBV6-4 and TRBJ2-5; 11 nucleotides match TRBD1. CDR3 length: 17 amino acids. Germline CDR1 reads MRHNA; CDR2 reads SNTAGT. The trim removed 3 bases at V and 4 bases at J, leaving 10 bases unmatched. As DNA, the CDR3 is TGTGCCAGCAGTGAATGGACAGGGGGCCCCTTTCTAGAGACCCAGTACTTC. This gives the protein CASSEWTGGPFLETQYF.

The V and J genes are TRBV12-3 or TRBV12-4 and TRBJ2-2; no firm D call. CDR3 length: 14 amino acids. Deletions cut 5 bases from V and 1 base from J, with 8 bases between. Here the CDR3 reads CASSPYLNTGELFF. DNA of the CDR3: TGTGCCAGCAGTCCCTACTTGAACACCGGGGAGCTGTTTTTT.

This CDR3 reads CASSYRDSLYPSTDTQYF. CDR3 nucleotide sequence: TGTGCCAGCAGTTACCGGGACAGTCTATACCCTAGCACAGATACGCAGTATTTT. J is TRBJ2-3 and V is TRBV6-5, with TRBD1 matching over 7 bases. The V gene's germline CDR1 is MNHEY and CDR2 SVGAGI. With V trimmed by 2 bases and J by 0 bases, 11 bases remained unmatched. The CDR3 runs 18 residues.

The V and J genes are TRBV7-9 and TRBJ1-1; D remains unclear. The CDR3 is made up of 15 amino acids. V was cut by 2 bases and J by 0 bases, with 10 bases left in between. Per germline, CDR1 SEHNR and CDR2 FQNEAQ (reference sequence). The CDR3 DNA reads as TGTGCCAGCAGCTTAAATACGTTCATGAACACTGAAGCTTTCTTT. Its translation is CASSLNTFMNTEAFF.

The chain links TRBV2 to TRBJ1-1; D is unresolved. V dropped 3 bases and J dropped 1 base, with 9 bases sitting between them. The CDR3 contains 14 residues. Looked up from germline, CDR1 is SNHLY and CDR2 is FYNNEI. The CDR3 DNA reads TGTGCCAGCAGTGAGGGAGACACGAACACTGAAGCTTTCTTT. Amino acid sequence: CASSEGDTNTEAFF.

The table lists this clonotype with a count of one. The V gene is TRBV19, the J gene TRBJ2-2; tentative D call: TRBD1 (6 bases). The CDR3 sequence is 14 residues long. V dropped 7 bases and J dropped 7 bases, with 16 bases sitting between them. CDR1 and CDR2 (germline): LNHDA, SQIVND (reference sequence). The CDR3 DNA reads as TGTGCCAGTACCACCCAAGAAGGGGGCGGGGAGCTGTTTTTT. It translates to CASTTQEGGGELFF.

The chain joins TRBV4-2 to TRBJ2-7; the D gene is possibly TRBD2 (6 bases). The CDR3 is 13 residues long. Trimming removed 4 bases from V and 4 bases from J, with 11 bases in between. Germline loops: CDR1 LGHNA, CDR2 YNFKEQ. The DNA for the CDR3 is TGTGCCAGCAGCCCCGGGGAGGCTTACGAGCAGTACTTC. Protein product: CASSPGEAYEQYF.

The chain has TRBV4-3 and TRBJ1-5, with 8 bases aligning to TRBD1. This CDR3 spans 16 amino acids. The J segment lost 1 base and the V segment lost 0 bases, leaving 2 bases of the junction unmatched. From germline, CDR1 is LGHNA and CDR2 YSLEER. The CDR3 DNA reads TGCGCCAGCAGCCAAGAAACAGGGGGAAGCAATCAGCCCCAGCATTTT. It specifies CASSQETGGSNQPQHF.

V and J are TRBV27 and TRBJ2-3; no definite D call. The germline gives CDR1 MNHEY, CDR2 SMNVEV (reference sequence). CDR3 size: 16 residues. Deletions cut 5 bases from V and 2 bases from J, with 17 bases between. The CDR3 nucleotides read TGTGCCAGCAGTATGTATCTCGGGTCCACCACAGATACGCAGTATTTT. Its translation: CASSMYLGSTTDTQYF.